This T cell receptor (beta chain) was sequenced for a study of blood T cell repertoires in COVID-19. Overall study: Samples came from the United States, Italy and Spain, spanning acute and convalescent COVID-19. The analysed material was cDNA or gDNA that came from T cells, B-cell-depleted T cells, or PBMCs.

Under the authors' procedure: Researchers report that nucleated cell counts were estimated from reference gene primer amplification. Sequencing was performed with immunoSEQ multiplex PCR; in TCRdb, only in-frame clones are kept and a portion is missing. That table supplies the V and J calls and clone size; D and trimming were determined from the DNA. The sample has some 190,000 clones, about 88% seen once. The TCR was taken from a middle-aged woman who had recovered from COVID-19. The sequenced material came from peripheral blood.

The CDR3 sequence: CASSTQGSSYNEQFF. For the CDR3, the DNA is TGTGCCAGTAGTACACAGGGTAGCTCCTACAATGAGCAGTTCTTC. V usage is TRBV19 and J usage is TRBJ2-1; possible D gene TRBD1, 6 bases. CDR1 and CDR2 from the germline V gene are LNHDA and SQIVND (reference sequence). V lost 4 bases and J lost 0, with 10 bases in between. This CDR3 is 15 amino acids long.